Listed below are T cell receptor beta chains from one sample, sequenced in a study of CD8+ T cells in alopecia areata. Sequencing used immunoSEQ multiplex PCR; TCRdb keeps in-frame clones, though not all of them. Of 210,000 or so clones listed, approximately 72% are singletons. Sample: CD4+ T cells sorted from blood, taken at approximately week 45, from a patient treated with tofacitinib. The receptors stem from a human donor with alopecia areata. CDR3s include the opening cysteine and the closing phenylalanine or tryptophan. Fields, in order: clone size, D gene, V gene, J gene, CDR3 DNA, CDR3 protein. A D gene is named only where the DNA matches it firmly. Clone size is given for some rows only: seen once, a few or many times, or a class if the clone is expanded.

-,-,TRBV10-3,TRBJ1-1,TGTGCCATAGCGCCGGGGAACACTGAAGCTTTCTTT,CAIAPGNTEAFF
-,TRBD1,TRBV27,TRBJ1-2,TGTGCCAGCAGTCTACGGACAGGAAGGGGCTACACCTTC,CASSLRTGRGYTF
-,TRBD1,TRBV10-2,TRBJ2-7,TGCGCCAGCAGGGAGGGGACAGGGGGCCACGAGCAGTACTTC,CASREGTGGHEQYF
few,-,TRBV11-2,TRBJ1-6,TGTGCCAGCAGCTTAGTGGGCCAGACGAATTCACCCCTCCACTTT,CASSLVGQTNSPLHF
-,-,TRBV7-6,TRBJ2-7,TGTGCCAGCAGCTTAGACCCGGGACCCTACGAGCAGTACTTC,CASSLDPGPYEQYF
-,-,TRBV2,TRBJ2-6,TGTGCCAGCAGTGAAGGAGGGGCCAACGTCCTGACTTTC,CASSEGGANVLTF
-,TRBD1,TRBV2,TRBJ2-1,TGTGCCAGCAGTGGCTCGATTCAGGGACAGGGCACAAGGAACTACAATGAGCAGTTCTTC,CASSGSIQGQGTRNYNEQFF
-,-,TRBV6-1,TRBJ2-3,TGTGCCTGCAACAGGGTTTCAAAAATCACAGATACGCAGTATTTT,CACNRVSKITDTQYF
-,-,TRBV29-1,TRBJ2-1,TGCAGCGTTAACGGGGCCCCGGCCAATGAGCAGTTCTTC,CSVNGAPANEQFF
-,-,TRBV9,TRBJ1-2,TGTGCCAGCAGCGGCGGCTATGGCTACACCTTC,CASSGGYGYTF
-,-,TRBV29-1,TRBJ1-1,TGCAGCGCCCGACAGATACTGAACACTGAAGCTTTCTTT,CSARQILNTEAFF
-,TRBD1,TRBV28,TRBJ1-1,TGTGCCAGCAGTTTCGGGACAGTGAACACTGAAGCTTTCTTT,CASSFGTVNTEAFF
-,TRBD1,TRBV5-8,TRBJ2-5,TGTGCCAGCAGCCCAGCACCCCGGGACAGGGGGACCCAGTACTTC,CASSPAPRDRGTQYF
-,TRBD1,TRBV12-5,TRBJ1-6,TGTGCTAGTGGTCTTACAGGGGGCGATTCACCCCTCCACTTT,CASGLTGGDSPLHF
-,TRBD1,TRBV30,TRBJ1-2,TGTGGCACAGGGGTGGCCTATGGCTACACCTTC,CGTGVAYGYTF
once,TRBD1,TRBV29-1,TRBJ1-1,TGCAGCGTTGGGCAGGGGGGCGCTGAAGCTTTCTTT,CSVGQGGAEAFF
few,TRBD2,TRBV30,TRBJ2-1,TGTGCCTGGAGCGACGGGGGGTTTGAGCAGTTCTTC,CAWSDGGFEQFF
-,-,TRBV29-1,TRBJ1-1,TGCAGCGTTGAAGGGGTGAACACTGAAGCTTTCTTT,CSVEGVNTEAFF
-,-,TRBV11-2,TRBJ2-2,TGTGCCAGCAGCGCGGACAGTCCGACGAACACCGGGGAGCTGTTTTTT,CASSADSPTNTGELFF
-,TRBD2,TRBV20-1,TRBJ2-3,TGCAGTGCGGCGGGGGAGGATACGCAGTATTTT,CSAAGEDTQYF
-,-,TRBV29-1,TRBJ1-1,TGCAGCGTTGATGGGGCGGAAGCTTTCTTT,CSVDGAEAFF
-,-,TRBV2,TRBJ2-2,TGTGCCAAAGCAAGTCAAAACACCGGGGAGCTGTTTTTT,CAKASQNTGELFF
-,-,TRBV7-3,TRBJ2-3,TGTGCCAGCAGCCACCGGGAAGGAGATACGCAGTATTTT,CASSHREGDTQYF
-,-,TRBV27,TRBJ1-1,TGTGCCAGCAGTTTATATCCGAGCACTGAAGCTTTCTTT,CASSLYPSTEAFF
-,-,TRBV29-1,TRBJ1-1,TGCAGCGTTGAAGTACCGGGACGTATGAACACTGAAGCTTTCTTT,CSVEVPGRMNTEAFF
-,TRBD1,TRBV29-1,TRBJ2-7,TGCAGCGTTGGCACGGGACAGGGTGGGTACGAGCAGTACTTC,CSVGTGQGGYEQYF
few,TRBD2,TRBV19,TRBJ2-2,TGTGCCAGTAGCAATCCCTCCGGGACTAGCATCCGGGAGCTGTTTTTT,CASSNPSGTSIRELFF
few,-,TRBV7-2,TRBJ2-1,TGTGCCAGCAGCTTCGACTGGGGGTGGGACAATGAGCAGTTCTTC,CASSFDWGWDNEQFF
-,-,TRBV7-2,TRBJ2-5,TGTGCCAGCAGGGGAACAGGGAAAGAGACCCAGTACTTC,CASRGTGKETQYF
-,-,TRBV7-9,TRBJ2-7,TGTGCCAGCAGCTTAGCGATAGAAGGGCAGGGCCTCTACGAGCAGTACTTC,CASSLAIEGQGLYEQYF
-,-,TRBV7-8,TRBJ2-1,TGTGCCAGCAGCTCCTCTTTAGTATTCAATGAGCAGTTCTTC,CASSSSLVFNEQFF
-,-,TRBV11-2,TRBJ1-5,TGTGCCAGCAGCTTAACCGGGAGCCAGCCCCAGCATTTT,CASSLTGSQPQHF
-,-,TRBV29-1,TRBJ2-7,TGCAGCGTCCTAACAGGCTCCTACGAGCAGTACTTC,CSVLTGSYEQYF
-,-,TRBV29-1,TRBJ1-2,TGCAGCGTTGAACAGGTTCTAGGCTACACCTTC,CSVEQVLGYTF
many,-,TRBV21-1,TRBJ1-1,TGTGCCAGCAGCAAAATCGTGGCTTTCTTT,CASSKIVAFF
-,TRBD2,TRBV29-1,TRBJ2-3,TGCAGCGTTTTCATTCGGACTAGCGGGGTGGATACGCAGTATTTT,CSVFIRTSGVDTQYF
many,TRBD2,TRBV5-4,TRBJ2-2,TGTGCCAGCAGCCTCGGAACTAGCGGGGGCCCGAACACCGGGGAGCTGTTTTTT,CASSLGTSGGPNTGELFF
-,TRBD2,TRBV6-5,TRBJ2-3,TGTGCCAGCGGAACACGGGGGGGCACAGATACGCAGTATTTT,CASGTRGGTDTQYF